The clone carrying this T cell receptor beta chain showed up many times. Its antigen remains unidentified. From 2 million PBMCs stored at -80 C, the unsorted libraries were generated. These data come from a study of neurological immune-mediated disorders. V shed 2 bases, J shed 5 bases, and the junction held 7 bases outside the gene matches. Germline assignment: CDR1 SGHKS and CDR2 YYEKEE (reference sequence). The CDR3 has 16 amino acids. TCRdb itself ran the 5' RACE reads through MiXCR, one entry per CDR3 protein. Among approximately 60,000 distinct CDR3 sequences, under 4.5% were seen once, and the ten largest hold 3.1%. Study outcomes and limitations: When the repertoires were sorted by phylogenetic grouping, those of 18 of 34 multiple sclerosis patients ended up in one related-CDR3 cluster, a possible signature.

The rearrangement joins TRBV5-5 to TRBJ2-1, with 10 bases lining up with TRBD2. The origin of this receptor is a woman aged 30 to 39 with multiple sclerosis. Sequencing input: PBMCs. CDR3 sequence: CASSFVRLAGDNEQFF. CDR3 coding DNA: TGTGCCAGCAGCTTCGTTAGGCTAGCGGGGGACAATGAGCAGTTCTTC.